This TCR beta chain was found in a study of T cells in Graves' hyperthyroidism and ophthalmopathy. PBMCs came from 8.5 to 10 ml fresh peripheral blood. Germline V gene lookup returns CDR1 SEHNR and CDR2 FQNEAQ (reference sequence). V lost 8 bases to trimming and J lost 8 bases; unmatched junction nucleotides: 10. The CDR3 contains 15 residues. RNA transcripts gave rise to amplified TCR beta CDR3 regions. The study used the HTBI primer set for a first-round RT-PCR of the TCR CDR3. TCRdb re-analysed the multiplex PCR reads in MiXCR, keeping a single row per CDR3 protein. Here the sample spans about 400,000 distinct CDR3 sequences, 13% to 15% being singletons.

The chain uses TRBV7-9 and TRBJ2-1; 12 bases align to TRBD2. This TCR derives from a woman aged 25-40 years with Graves' ophthalmopathy. The sample taken for sequencing was blood. This chain's CDR3 is CASDGTSGSLDEQFF. The DNA of the CDR3 is TGTGCCAGCGACGGGACTAGCGGGTCGCTGGATGAGCAGTTCTTC.